These 13 T cell receptor beta chains came from one sample sequenced in a study of T cell responses to AZD1222 COVID-19 vaccine. Generated by immunoSEQ multiplex PCR, the TCRdb table keeps only in-frame clones and is missing some. This sample yields about 73,000 clones, of which 89% are seen a single time; approximately 8.6% belongs to the top ten. The starting material was peripheral blood, obtained 28 days after the second AZD1222 dose. These receptors all come from an adult who received the AZD1222 COVID-19 vaccine.

The V gene is TRBV19, the J gene TRBJ1-3; 8 bases map to TRBD1. Germline V gene data show CDR1 as LNHDA and CDR2 as SQIVND (reference sequence). This CDR3 spans 15 amino acids. Losses at the gene ends were 3 bases for V and 4 bases for J; bases not matched to a gene: 5. CDR3 DNA sequence: TGTGCCAGTAGTATGACAGGGGCGACGGGAAACACCATATATTTT. Its protein is CASSMTGATGNTIYF.

In this sample, this clone turned up a few times. The chain joins TRBV2 to TRBJ2-5, with D perhaps TRBD1 or TRBD2 (5 bases each). V was trimmed by 6 bases and J by 2 bases, leaving 16 bases between them. The CDR3 totals 15 residues. In germline, CDR1 is SNHLY, CDR2 FYNNEI. CDR3 DNA sequence: TGTGCCAGCAGGGGATCTACGGGACCGCAAGAGACCCAGTACTTC. This gives the protein CASRGSTGPQETQYF.

This clone was observed a few times. J is TRBJ1-1 and V is TRBV11-3; tentative D call: TRBD1 (5 bases). Trimming stripped 0 bases from V and 4 bases from J, with 6 bases between. CDR1 is SGHNT, CDR2 YENEEA, per germline. The CDR3 length is 13 residues. CDR3 in amino acids: CASSLDRVTEAFF. The CDR3 DNA reads as TGTGCCAGCAGCTTAGACAGGGTCACTGAAGCTTTCTTT.

The V and J genes are TRBV10-2 and TRBJ2-3; D is uncertain. The CDR3 is made up of 12 amino acids. Germline V gene data show CDR1 as WSHSY and CDR2 as SAAADI. V was pared by 6 bases and J by 2 bases, with 6 bases between. The CDR3 nucleotides read TGCGCCAGCAGCCTAACCACAGATACGCAGTATTTT. Its translation is CASSLTTDTQYF.

A word on this clone: Other DNA sequences in this sample translate to the same CDR3. The rearrangement uses TRBV19 and TRBJ1-5; TRBD1 agrees at 7 bases. The CDR3 loop spans 15 amino acids. Germline V lookup: CDR1 LNHDA, CDR2 SQIVND (reference sequence). Germline trimming cut 5 bases from V and 7 bases from J; bases unmatched to any gene: 11. This CDR3 reads CASSAPTGYWQPQHF. In nucleotides, the CDR3 is TGTGCCAGTAGTGCCCCGACAGGGTATTGGCAGCCCCAGCATTTT.

This chain's CDR3 is CASSVLGSSTEAFF. DNA of the CDR3: TGTGCCAGCAGCGTTCTGGGGTCATCCACTGAAGCTTTCTTT. The chain uses TRBV7-9 and TRBJ1-1; D not certain. This CDR3 is 14 amino acids long. The ends were cut back, 5 bases at V and 4 bases at J, with 14 bases in the middle. Germline CDR1 is SEHNR and CDR2 is FQNEAQ (reference sequence).

The chain combines TRBV4-1 with TRBJ1-3; unclear D gene. This CDR3 spans 16 amino acids. Between the trimmed V and J ends, which lost 0 bases and 3 bases, there was a span of 12 bases. The germline V gene encodes CDR1 MGHRA and CDR2 YSYEKL. The DNA for the CDR3 is TGCGCCAGCAGCCAAGAGGAGGGCGGGCTTGGAAACACCATATATTTT. This sequence encodes CASSQEEGGLGNTIYF.

The V call is TRBV7-2, the J call TRBJ1-2, with 8 bases fitting TRBD1. Germline trimming cut 5 bases from V and 4 bases from J; bases unmatched to any gene: 15. CDR3 length equals 17 residues. CDR1 is SGHTA, CDR2 FQGNSA, per germline. In nucleotides, the CDR3 is TGTGCCAGCAGCCCCGACAGGGGTTGGCTTAAGCGCTATGGCTACACCTTC. It encodes CASSPDRGWLKRYGYTF.

This rearrangement joins TRBV27 to TRBJ1-4; 7 bases fit TRBD1. CDR1 is MNHEY and CDR2 is SMNVEV in the germline V gene (reference sequence). CDR3 length equals 15 residues. Trimming at V came to 11 bases and at J to 3 bases, leaving 12 bases not matched to a gene. The CDR3 bases are TGTGCCGGGCCGGGACAGTCCTTTGCTAATGAAAAACTGTTTTTT. Protein: CAGPGQSFANEKLFF.

The chain is built from TRBV9 and TRBJ2-1; 13 positions agree with TRBD2. Germline CDR1 reads SGDLS; CDR2 reads YYNGEE. The CDR3 spans 18 residues. The V segment lost 3 bases and the J segment 6 bases; nucleotides outside the gene matches: 12. The CDR3 protein is CASSGQFSWTSGGNEQFF. DNA for the CDR3: TGTGCCAGCAGCGGCCAATTTAGTTGGACTAGCGGGGGCAATGAGCAGTTCTTC.

The V call is TRBV5-1, the J call TRBJ1-2; 9 bases align to TRBD1. Germline V gives CDR1 SGHRS, CDR2 YFSETQ. The CDR3 runs 16 residues. V trimming: 0 bases; J trimming: 0 bases; junction bases outside the gene matches: 3. The CDR3 DNA reads TGCGCCAGCAGCTTGGCAGGGACAGGGACTAACTATGGCTACACCTTC. It yields the protein CASSLAGTGTNYGYTF.

The chain recombines TRBV19 with TRBJ1-1, with D possibly being TRBD1 (5 bases). This CDR3 spans 15 amino acids. V shed 3 bases and J shed 0 bases, with 11 bases lying between them. CDR1 LNHDA and CDR2 SQIVND come from the germline V gene (reference sequence). CDR3 in amino acids: CASSMGERLNTEAFF. Here the CDR3 DNA reads TGTGCCAGTAGTATGGGGGAAAGACTGAACACTGAAGCTTTCTTT.

The CDR3 here is CASSLNPRRYYTF. The CDR3 DNA sequence: TGTGCCAGCAGTTTAAACCCTCGTCGATACTACACCTTC. The genes are TRBV28 and TRBJ1-2; D gene uncertain. The CDR3 consists of 13 residues. The V and J ends lost 2 bases and 10 bases respectively, with 14 bases between them. Germline assignment: CDR1 MDHEN and CDR2 SYDVKM.